The present T cell receptor beta chain was sequenced within a study of human T cells and chemical hapten exposure. TCRdb passed the RACE reads through MiXCR, listing each CDR3 protein once. The data contain more than 100,000 distinct CDR3 sequences, roughly 12% of them seen just once; the ten biggest clones take up around 2.8%. The V end lost 2 bases, the J end lost 3 bases, and 10 bases lay between the germline ends. This CDR3 contains 14 residues. Germline CDR1 is DFQATT and CDR2 is SNEGSKA (reference sequence). Time point in this sample: pre-sensitization, week 0. Indicated treatment: therapeutic diphenylcyclopropenone sensitization with weekly scalp DPC.

This sequence joins TRBV20-1 and TRBJ2-2; D remains unclear. The clonotype originates from a woman younger than 30 with alopecia areata. Some clones in this sample may be carry-over from other donors' samples. Sequences were derived from whole blood, sampled in connection with sensitization to the hapten diphenylcyclopropenone (DPC). The CDR3 DNA is TGCAGTGCTAGACGAGCGCAGGACACCGGGGAGCTGTTTTTT. Translation: CSARRAQDTGELFF.